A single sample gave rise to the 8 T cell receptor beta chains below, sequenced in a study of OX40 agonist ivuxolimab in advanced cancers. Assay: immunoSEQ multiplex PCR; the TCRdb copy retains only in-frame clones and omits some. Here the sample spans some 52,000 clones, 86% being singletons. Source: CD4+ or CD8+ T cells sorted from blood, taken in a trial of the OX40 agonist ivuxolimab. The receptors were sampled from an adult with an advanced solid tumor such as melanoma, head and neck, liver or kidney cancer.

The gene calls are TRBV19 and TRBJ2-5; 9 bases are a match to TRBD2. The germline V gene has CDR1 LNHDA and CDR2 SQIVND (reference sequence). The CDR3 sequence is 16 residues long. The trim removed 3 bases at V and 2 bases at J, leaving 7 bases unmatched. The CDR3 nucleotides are TGTGCCAGTAGTATCACCTCGACTAGCGGACAAGAGACCCAGTACTTC. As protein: CASSITSTSGQETQYF. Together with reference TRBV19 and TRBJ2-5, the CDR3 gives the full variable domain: DGGITQSPKYLFRKEGQNVTLSCEQNLNHDAMYWYRQDPGQGLRLIYYSQIVNDFQKGDIAEGYSVSREKKESFPLTVTSAQKNPTAFYLCASSITSTSGQETQYFGPGTRLLVL.

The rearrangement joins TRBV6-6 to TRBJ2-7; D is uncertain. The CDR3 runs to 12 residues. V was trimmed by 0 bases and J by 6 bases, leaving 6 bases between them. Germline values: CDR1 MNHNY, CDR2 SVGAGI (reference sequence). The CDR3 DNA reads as TGTGCCAGCAGTTACTCGTCACGCGAGCAGTACTTC. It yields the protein CASSYSSREQYF.

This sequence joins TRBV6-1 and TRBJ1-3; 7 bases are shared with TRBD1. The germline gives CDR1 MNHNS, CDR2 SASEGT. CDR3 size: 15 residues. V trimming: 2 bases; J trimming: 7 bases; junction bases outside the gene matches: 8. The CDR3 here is CASSESGTVLNTIYF. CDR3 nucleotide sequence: TGTGCCAGCAGTGAATCCGGGACAGTCTTGAACACCATATATTTT.

The CDR3 sequence is CSVDVRGRYGYTF. DNA of the CDR3: TGCAGCGTTGACGTCAGGGGGAGGTATGGCTACACCTTC. The chain has TRBV29-1 and TRBJ1-2; 7 nucleotides agree with TRBD1. CDR3 length equals 13 residues. Germline loops: CDR1 SQVTM, CDR2 ANQGSEA. With V trimmed by 3 bases and J by 5 bases, 6 bases remained unmatched.

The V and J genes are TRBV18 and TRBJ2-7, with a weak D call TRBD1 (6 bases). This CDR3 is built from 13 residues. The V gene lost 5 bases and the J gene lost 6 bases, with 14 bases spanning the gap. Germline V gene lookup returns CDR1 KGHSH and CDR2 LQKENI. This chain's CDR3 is CASSTGTNGEQYF. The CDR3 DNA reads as TGTGCCAGCTCAACCGGGACAAATGGCGAGCAGTACTTC.

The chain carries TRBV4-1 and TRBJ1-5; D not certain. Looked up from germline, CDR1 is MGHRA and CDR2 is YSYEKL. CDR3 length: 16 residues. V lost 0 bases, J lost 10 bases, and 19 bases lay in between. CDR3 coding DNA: TGCGCCAGCAGCCAAGAATTTCCCACAGCGACGCAACCCCAGCATTTT. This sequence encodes CASSQEFPTATQPQHF.

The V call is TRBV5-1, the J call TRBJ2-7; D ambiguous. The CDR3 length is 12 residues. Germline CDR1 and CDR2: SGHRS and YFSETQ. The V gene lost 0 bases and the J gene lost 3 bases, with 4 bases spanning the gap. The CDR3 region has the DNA TGCGCCAGCAGCTTGGATCTCTACGAGCAGTACTTC. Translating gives CASSLDLYEQYF.

The CDR3 DNA sequence: TGTGCCAGCAGTAGGTTGGGCCTCTACGAGCAGTACTTC. Encoded protein: CASSRLGLYEQYF. V is TRBV6-5 and J is TRBJ2-7; D ambiguous. The CDR3 is 13 residues long. V lost 5 bases and J lost 3, with 11 bases in between. In germline, CDR1 is MNHEY, CDR2 SVGAGI.